A selection of T cell receptor beta chains follows, all from one sample in a study of naive and memory T cell subsets. One entry per CDR3 protein results from TCRdb running MiXCR on the UMI-ligation and nested PCR reads. The data show about 37,000 distinct CDR3 sequences, more than 9.5% seen once. The specimen was skin, collected from a tuberculin skin test site. These receptors originate from an adult in good health. Both conserved end residues are part of each CDR3. Fields, in order: clone size, D gene, V gene, J gene, CDR3 length, CDR3 DNA, CDR3 protein. A D gene is named only where the DNA matches it firmly. The listing skips clone size in some rows; elsewhere it reads once, few, many or a size class.

>NA|NA|TRBV11-2|TRBJ1-6|14
TGTGCCAGCAGCCAGGGACGGGATAATTCACCCCTCCACTTT
CASSQGRDNSPLHF
>few|NA|TRBV3-1|TRBJ2-1|15
TGTGCCAGCAGCCAAGTGTCCAGCAACTACAATGAGCAGTTCTTC
CASSQVSSNYNEQFF
>once|NA|TRBV5-6|TRBJ2-1|13
TGTGCCAGCAGCAGGCAAGAGTTACCCCAGCAGTTCTTC
CASSRQELPQQFF
>many|TRBD1|TRBV4-2|TRBJ2-2|16
TGTGCCAGCAGCCAAGGAGACAGGGGGCGAACCGGGGAGCTGTTTTTT
CASSQGDRGRTGELFF
>many|TRBD2|TRBV30|TRBJ2-1|17
TGTGCCTGGAGTGTACTTTGGAGCGGGAATCGTAGGAATGAGCAGTTCTTC
CAWSVLWSGNRRNEQFF
>many|TRBD2|TRBV27|TRBJ2-3|15
TGTGCCAGCAGTCGGACTAGCGGCACAAGAGATACGCAGTATTTT
CASSRTSGTRDTQYF
>NA|NA|TRBV7-9|TRBJ1-1|13
TGTGCCAGCAGCTCGCAAGCGGACACTGAAGCTTTCTTT
CASSSQADTEAFF
>few|TRBD2|TRBV11-1|TRBJ2-4|14
TGTGCCAGCAGCGTAGCGGGAGGAATAAACATTCAGTACTTC
CASSVAGGINIQYF
>NA|NA|TRBV11-2|TRBJ1-1|13
TGTGCCAGCAGCCCCCCACCGAACACTGAAGCTTTCTTT
CASSPPPNTEAFF
>NA|NA|TRBV25-1|TRBJ2-7|13
TGTGCCAGCAGTGAATCGGGGTTCGACGAGCAGTACTTC
CASSESGFDEQYF
>few|TRBD2|TRBV24-1|TRBJ2-1|16
TGTGCCACCAGTGAAGCTAGCGGGGGGACCTACAATGAGCAGTTCTTC
CATSEASGGTYNEQFF
>many|NA|TRBV20-1|TRBJ2-1|14
TGCAGTGCTAGTTCCTCAACGGGAATCAATGAGCAGTTCTTC
CSASSSTGINEQFF
>few|NA|TRBV10-3|TRBJ2-1|18
TGTGCCATCAGTGAGTCGTTCGGACACCAGCTCCCCTACAATGAGCAGTTCTTC
CAISESFGHQLPYNEQFF
>many|TRBD1|TRBV5-1|TRBJ1-1|16
TGCGCCAGCAGCCCAGAACTCCCGGGACAGGGCCCTGAAGCTTTCTTT
CASSPELPGQGPEAFF
>NA|TRBD1|TRBV7-9|TRBJ1-2|15
TGTGCCAGCAGCTTAATAGTAACAGGGGAGGATGGCTACACCTTC
CASSLIVTGEDGYTF
>NA|TRBD2|TRBV20-1|TRBJ2-1|15
TGCAGTGCTAAGAGGGGGACTAGCGGGGACAATGAGCAGTTCTTC
CSAKRGTSGDNEQFF
>many|NA|TRBV7-8|TRBJ2-5|15
TGTGCCAGCGCACCTAAAGACAGCCGTGTAGAGACCCAGTACTTC
CASAPKDSRVETQYF
>few|NA|TRBV7-6|TRBJ1-6|14
TGTGCCAGCAGCTTGGGGGGGCTGGGTTCACCCCTCCACTTT
CASSLGGLGSPLHF
>many|NA|TRBV15|TRBJ1-5|14
TGTGCCACCAGCACATTAAATAGCAATCAGCCCCAGCATTTT
CATSTLNSNQPQHF
>NA|NA|TRBV7-6|TRBJ2-7|15
TGTGCCAGCAGCTTTGTCCCGACTCCTGGTTACGAGCAGTACTTC
CASSFVPTPGYEQYF
>few|NA|TRBV20-1|TRBJ1-2|11
TGCAGTGCTAGATTCGACTATGGCTACACCTTC
CSARFDYGYTF
>many|TRBD1|TRBV6-5|TRBJ2-3|12
TGTGCCAGCAGATCCACAGGGGAGACGCAGTATTTT
CASRSTGETQYF
>NA|TRBD1|TRBV12-3/TRBV12-4|TRBJ2-7|15
TGTGCCAGCAGTTTTTCGGTACAGGGGTTCCTCGAGCAGTACTTC
CASSFSVQGFLEQYF
>NA|TRBD1|TRBV7-8|TRBJ1-6|17
TGTGCCAGCAGCCCCGGGACAGGACACTCCTATAATTCACCCCTCCACTTT
CASSPGTGHSYNSPLHF
>many|TRBD1|TRBV7-9|TRBJ2-7|16
TGTGCCAGCAGCGCCGCTGTACAGGGGGCGACCTCCGAGCAGTACTTC
CASSAAVQGATSEQYF
>many|NA|TRBV7-9|TRBJ2-5|12
TGTGCCACCCCGGAGGAACAAGAGACCCAGTACTTC
CATPEEQETQYF
>few|NA|TRBV7-2|TRBJ2-7|17
TGTGCCAGCAGCTTAGTATACGGACAAGGGGAGTTGGGCGAGCAGTACTTC
CASSLVYGQGELGEQYF
>NA|NA|TRBV10-3|TRBJ2-1|14
TGTGCCATCCGAGAGCAGGGGGGATACAATGAGCAGTTCTTC
CAIREQGGYNEQFF
>NA|NA|TRBV5-1|TRBJ1-1|14
TGCGCCAGCAGCTTGGTGGGTGGCGGCACTGAAGCTTTCTTT
CASSLVGGGTEAFF
>few|NA|TRBV5-1|TRBJ2-7|14
TGCGCCAGCAGCTTGTTCGGGGAACGGGGCGAGCAGTACTTC
CASSLFGERGEQYF
>many|NA|TRBV19|TRBJ2-1|14
TGTGCCAGTAGTACCTTAAATCCTTGGGATGAGCAGTTCTTC
CASSTLNPWDEQFF
>many|TRBD2|TRBV20-1|TRBJ2-7|15
TGCAGTGCTAGAGATCGGTTAGCGGGAGAGTACGAGCAGTACTTC
CSARDRLAGEYEQYF
>few|NA|TRBV6-1|TRBJ2-1|14
TGTGCCAGCAGTAGGATTGGCTCCTACAATGAGCAGTTCTTC
CASSRIGSYNEQFF
>NA|TRBD1|TRBV20-1|TRBJ1-2|14
TGCAGTGCTGGCACCGGGACAGCTAACTATGGCTACACCTTC
CSAGTGTANYGYTF
>many|NA|TRBV27|TRBJ2-1|13
TGTGCCAGCAGTCCCTACTCCTACAATGAGCAGTTCTTC
CASSPYSYNEQFF
>many|NA|TRBV4-1|TRBJ2-7|14
TGCGCCAGCAGCCAGGGCAGCAAATCCTACGAGCAGTACTTC
CASSQGSKSYEQYF
>few|NA|TRBV5-4|TRBJ2-7|11
TGTGCCAGCAGTGGGGACTACGAGCAGTACTTC
CASSGDYEQYF
>many|NA|TRBV27|TRBJ1-1|15
TGTGCCAGCAGTTTAATAATAGGGCCTAACACTGAAGCTTTCTTT
CASSLIIGPNTEAFF
>many|TRBD1|TRBV25-1|TRBJ2-6|18
TGTGCCAGCAGTGGTCAGGGGACAGGAAACTCTGGGGCCAACGTCCTGACTTTC
CASSGQGTGNSGANVLTF
>NA|TRBD1|TRBV18|TRBJ1-4|15
TGTGCCAGCTCACCTTTGGGACAGGGCAATGAAAAACTGTTTTTT
CASSPLGQGNEKLFF
>few|NA|TRBV10-3|TRBJ1-6|16
TGTGCCATCAGTGAAGGGGCAGGGGCCTATAATTCACCCCTCCACTTT
CAISEGAGAYNSPLHF
>many|TRBD1|TRBV7-6|TRBJ2-1|16
TGTGCCAGCAGCTTAGGTGGACAGGGGGCCTACAATGAGCAGTTCTTC
CASSLGGQGAYNEQFF